Below, 19 T cell receptor beta chains from the same sample are listed, as sequenced in a study of blood T cell repertoires in COVID-19. Generated by immunoSEQ multiplex PCR, the TCRdb table keeps only in-frame clones and is missing some. This table holds about 270,000 clones, 85% to 90% found once. The sample consisted of PBMCs or T cells enriched from blood (not recorded which). These receptors were taken from a woman under 40 with acute COVID-19.

The gene calls are TRBV4-1 and TRBJ1-2, with a tentative D call TRBD1 (6 bases). The CDR3 covers 16 residues. Germline loops: CDR1 MGHRA, CDR2 YSYEKL. With 2 bases removed from V and 3 bases from J, the gap between germline ends came to 16 bases. CDR3 amino acids: CASSQTQGSVDYGYTF. CDR3 DNA: TGCGCCAGCAGCCAAACACAGGGTTCGGTTGACTATGGCTACACCTTC.

The chain recombines TRBV5-4 with TRBJ1-1, with TRBD1 matching over 9 bases. V was clipped by 5 bases and J by 7 bases; unmatched bases: 6. The CDR3 runs 13 residues. CDR1 is SGHNT, CDR2 YYREEE, per germline (reference sequence). CDR3 in amino acids: CASSFTGGVEAFF. CDR3 coding DNA: TGTGCCAGCAGTTTCACAGGGGGCGTTGAAGCTTTCTTT.

This chain connects TRBV14 to TRBJ2-1; 12 bases fit TRBD2. V trimming: 2 bases; J trimming: 5 bases; junction bases outside the gene matches: 4. This CDR3 region has 16 residues. CDR1 and CDR2 from the germline V gene are SGHDN and FVKESK. This CDR3 reads CASSQILAGGNNEQFF. CDR3 sequence (DNA): TGTGCCAGCAGCCAAATTCTAGCGGGAGGGAACAATGAGCAGTTCTTC.

The chain recombines TRBV28 with TRBJ2-1; D is possibly TRBD2 (6 bases). Trimming took 6 bases from V and 2 from J, leaving 8 bases between them. CDR3 length equals 13 residues. Germline CDR1 and CDR2: MDHEN and SYDVKM. This chain's CDR3 is CASSSGAYNEQFF. CDR3 nucleotide sequence: TGTGCCAGCAGCTCGGGGGCCTACAATGAGCAGTTCTTC. The full variable domain, with the rest looked up from reference TRBV28 and TRBJ2-1, is DVKVTQSSRYLVKRTGEKVFLECVQDMDHENMFWYRQDPGLGLRLIYFSYDVKMKEKGDIPEGYSVSREKKERFSLILESASTNQTSMYLCASSSGAYNEQFFGPGTRLTVL.

This sequence joins TRBV6-2 or TRBV6-3 and TRBJ2-4; D ambiguous. Germline values: CDR1 MNHEY, CDR2 SVGEGT. CDR3 length: 14 amino acids. Trimming removed 6 bases at V and 0 bases at J, with 9 bases between. CDR3: CASSNSIAKNIQYF. CDR3 coding DNA: TGTGCCAGCAGCAATTCAATAGCCAAAAACATTCAGTACTTC.

V is TRBV30 and J is TRBJ1-1, with 8 bases identical to TRBD1. CDR3 size: 13 residues. Germline CDR1 and CDR2: GTSNPN and SVGIG (reference sequence). Trimming took 4 bases from V and 4 from J; bases not matched to a gene: 5. CDR3 DNA: TGTGCCTGGACGGCCACAGGGGGCACTGAAGCTTTCTTT. Encoded protein: CAWTATGGTEAFF. Variable domain in full (rest from reference TRBV30 and TRBJ1-1): SQTIHQWPATLVQPVGSPLSLECTVEGTSNPNLYWYRQAAGRGLQLLFYSVGIGQISSEVPQNLSASRPQDRQFILSSKKLLLSDSGFYLCAWTATGGTEAFFGQGTRLTVV.

The chain has TRBV7-2 and TRBJ2-2; no clear D gene. Germline lookup yields CDR1 SGHTA and CDR2 FQGNSA. CDR3 length: 16 residues. Trimming cost V 1 base and J 0 bases, with 9 bases left between them. CDR3 in amino acids: CASSLVWSANTGELFF. CDR3 in DNA: TGTGCCAGCAGCTTAGTTTGGAGCGCGAACACCGGGGAGCTGTTTTTT.

V usage is TRBV18 and J usage is TRBJ2-2; 8 bases agree with TRBD1. Germline V gene lookup returns CDR1 KGHSH and CDR2 LQKENI. The CDR3 is made up of 16 amino acids. Trimming took 1 base from V and 4 from J; bases not matched to a gene: 5. The chain's CDR3 is CASSPRDRRATGELFF. DNA for the CDR3: TGTGCCAGCTCACCACGGGACAGGAGGGCCACCGGGGAGCTGTTTTTT.

The V and J genes are TRBV28 and TRBJ1-1; D unclear. V lost 6 bases and J 2 bases, leaving 10 bases between the germline ends. CDR1 MDHEN and CDR2 SYDVKM come from the germline V gene. The CDR3 is 13 amino acids. CDR3 region: CASSLQFNTEAFF. The CDR3 DNA reads TGTGCCAGCAGCTTACAATTCAACACTGAAGCTTTCTTT.

The genes are TRBV7-9 and TRBJ1-1, with 9 bases identical to TRBD1. Germline values: CDR1 SEHNR, CDR2 FQNEAQ (reference sequence). This CDR3 has 15 amino acids. V dropped 1 base and J dropped 2; count of bases not matched to a gene: 2. The CDR3 DNA sequence: TGTGCCAGCAGCTTAGGGACAGGGGTTAACACTGAAGCTTTCTTT. Translation: CASSLGTGVNTEAFF.

The V and J genes are TRBV6-5 and TRBJ2-7, with TRBD1 identical over 7 bases. V shed 4 bases, J shed 5 bases, and the junction held 5 bases outside the gene matches. This CDR3 has 13 amino acids. Germline V CDR1 and CDR2: MNHEY, SVGAGI. The CDR3, as DNA: TGTGCCAGCAGTTCTGACAGGGTGAACGAGCAGTACTTC. This codes for CASSSDRVNEQYF.

The V call is TRBV10-2, the J call TRBJ2-3; 10 bases agree with TRBD2. CDR3 length: 14 residues. CDR1 is WSHSY, CDR2 SAAADI, per germline. V dropped 6 bases and J dropped 5; count of bases not matched to a gene: 5. The DNA for the CDR3 is TGCGCCAGCAGAGGACTAGCGGTTGAAGATACGCAGTATTTT. Encoded protein: CASRGLAVEDTQYF.

In DNA form, the CDR3 reads TGTGCCAGCAGTCCCCCAACAGTTAGCGAGCAGTACTTC. Its protein is CASSPPTVSEQYF. The gene calls are TRBV28 and TRBJ2-7; D not certain. Germline loops: CDR1 MDHEN, CDR2 SYDVKM. V was clipped by 5 bases and J by 6 bases, with 14 bases between them. The CDR3 covers 13 residues.

The chain recombines TRBV9 with TRBJ2-1; D unresolved. This CDR3 spans 12 amino acids. CDR1 is SGDLS, CDR2 YYNGEE, per germline. The germline V and J ends were trimmed by 0 bases and 5 bases, with 3 bases remaining between them. CDR3: CASSVGDNEQFF. In DNA form, the CDR3 reads TGTGCCAGCAGCGTAGGAGACAATGAGCAGTTCTTC.

The J gene is TRBJ2-5, the V gene TRBV7-8; D perhaps matches TRBD1 (6 bases). The CDR3 has 14 amino acids. CDR1 and CDR2 from the germline V gene are SGHVS and FQNEAQ. V was clipped by 2 bases and J by 4 bases, with 11 bases between them. CDR3 sequence (DNA): TGTGCCAGCAGCTTATCGGCAGGGGCAGAGACCCAGTACTTC. Protein product: CASSLSAGAETQYF.

This clone was seen only once. J is TRBJ2-7 and V is TRBV3-1 (or the pseudogene TRBV3-2); no firm D call. Trimming took 0 bases from V and 1 from J, leaving 19 bases between them. Germline V lookup: CDR1 LGHDT, CDR2 YNNKEL (reference sequence). There are 18 residues in the CDR3. CDR3 bases: TGTGCCAGCAGCCAAGATGGGTCCCATCTGGCTAGATCCTACGAGCAGTACTTC. Translation: CASSQDGSHLARSYEQYF.

This rearrangement joins TRBV20-1 to TRBJ2-1; no reliable D call. Looked up from germline, CDR1 is DFQATT and CDR2 is SNEGSKA (reference sequence). The CDR3 loop spans 11 amino acids. The CDR3 DNA reads TGCAGGGCGGAGATCTACAATGAGCAGTTCTTC. Protein product: CRAEIYNEQFF.

Only a few counts were recorded for this clone. The CDR3 nucleotides read TGTGCCAGCTCACCAGATGCGGGGGGACGCGAGCAGTACTTC. Amino acid sequence: CASSPDAGGREQYF. This chain joins TRBV18 and TRBJ2-7; 8 bases fit TRBD2. After removal of 2 bases from V and 6 bases from J, the junction contained 6 bases not matched to a gene. The CDR3 consists of 14 residues. Germline V gene lookup returns CDR1 KGHSH and CDR2 LQKENI.

The genes are TRBV5-4 and TRBJ2-1; 12 positions agree with TRBD2. The V gene's germline CDR1 is SGHNT and CDR2 YYREEE (reference sequence). This CDR3 is built from 15 residues. The V gene end was trimmed by 5 bases and the J gene end by 4 bases; junction bases not matched to a gene: 4. CDR3 bases: TGTGCCAGCAGTCCCGGGACTAGCGGGTACAATGAGCAGTTCTTC. This gives the protein CASSPGTSGYNEQFF.